This T cell receptor beta chain originates from a study of T cells in Graves' hyperthyroidism and ophthalmopathy. This clonotype occurred many times. Its antigen remains unidentified. Germline assignment: CDR1 GTSNPN and CDR2 SVGIG (reference sequence). This CDR3 contains 14 residues. V shed 5 bases and J 5 bases; nucleotides not matched to a gene: 8. The investigators amplified TCR beta CDR3 regions from RNA transcripts. RT-PCR in the first round (using the HTBI primer set) targeted the TCR CDR3. MiXCR was run by TCRdb on the multiplex PCR reads, yielding one entry per CDR3 protein. The sample carries around 450,000 distinct CDR3 sequences, 15% to 18% recorded once. Regarding the study as a whole: Most clonotypes that expanded in the thyroid above 0.001 also showed up in blood.

Source material: blood. The chain couples TRBV30 to TRBJ2-2; 7 positions agree with TRBD2. This TCR was sampled from a woman aged 18-29 years with Graves' hyperthyroidism. Here the CDR3 DNA reads TGTGCCTGGGGCCCTAGCGGTATTACCGGGGAGCTGTTTTTT. It yields the protein CAWGPSGITGELFF.